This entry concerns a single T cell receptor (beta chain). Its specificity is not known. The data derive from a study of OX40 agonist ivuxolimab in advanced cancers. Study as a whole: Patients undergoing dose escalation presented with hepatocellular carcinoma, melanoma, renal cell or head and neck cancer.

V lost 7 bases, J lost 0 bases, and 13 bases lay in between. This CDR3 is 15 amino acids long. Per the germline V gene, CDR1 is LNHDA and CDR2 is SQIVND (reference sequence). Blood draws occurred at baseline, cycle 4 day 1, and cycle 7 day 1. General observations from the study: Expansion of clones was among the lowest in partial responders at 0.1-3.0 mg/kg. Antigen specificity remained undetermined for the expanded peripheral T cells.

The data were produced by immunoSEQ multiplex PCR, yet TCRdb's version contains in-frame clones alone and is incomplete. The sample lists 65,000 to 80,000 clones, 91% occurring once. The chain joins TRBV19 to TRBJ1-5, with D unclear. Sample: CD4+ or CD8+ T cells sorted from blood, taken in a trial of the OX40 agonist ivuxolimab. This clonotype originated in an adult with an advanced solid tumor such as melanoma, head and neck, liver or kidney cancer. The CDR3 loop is CASTSLDDSNQPQHF. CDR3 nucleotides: TGTGCCAGTACTTCCCTGGACGATAGCAATCAGCCCCAGCATTTT.